What follows describes a single TCR beta chain. The target antigen is unknown. RNA was isolated and reverse transcribed to cDNA, the sequencing template. Here immunoSEQ multiplex PCR was the method, and the copy in TCRdb shows in-frame clones only, minus some. This table holds some 80,000 clones, 66% found once. The treatment denotes: oral pan-JAK inhibitor, 5-10 mg twice daily. Individuals with alopecia areata gave both lesional scalp punch biopsies and peripheral blood for collection. The data were obtained in a study of CD8+ T cells in alopecia areata. Study outcomes and limitations: Throughout tofacitinib, many expanded lesional clones continued to persist in scalp and blood.

Specimen: CD8+ T cells sorted from blood, collected at week 24, from a patient treated with tofacitinib. The receptor was derived from a human donor with alopecia areata.

The CDR3 bases are TGTGCCCCACGGGAAGCTGCCAAAAACATTCAGTACTTC. Amino acid sequence: CAPREAAKNIQYF. The rearrangement links TRBV10-3 to TRBJ2-4, with D maybe TRBD2 (5 bases). Germline lookup yields CDR1 ENHRY and CDR2 SYGVKD. This CDR3 spans 13 amino acids. Trimming removed 11 bases at V and 1 base at J, with 12 bases between.